One sample yielded the 29 T cell receptor beta chains listed below, sequenced in a study of vaccination and CD4 T cells after COVID-19. The antigens these receptors bind are not known. Cultured CD4+ T-cell DNA underwent Oncomine TCR Beta short-read sequencing. TCRdb ran MiXCR on the PCR reads and lists one entry per CDR3 protein. The table lists approximately 15,000 distinct CDR3 sequences, roughly 29% of them singletons, with roughly 21% in the top ten. Treatment: roughly ten-day PBMC culture with coronavirus spike peptide pools or control peptides (ViraFEST assay). Sequenced input: cultured CD4+ T cells from blood. These receptors were taken from a human donor with COVID-19.

This chain connects TRBV19 to TRBJ1-5; D perhaps matches TRBD1 (5 bases). Trimming took 7 bases from V and 9 from J, leaving 19 bases between them. This CDR3 contains 14 residues. CDR1 LNHDA and CDR2 SQIVND come from the germline V gene (reference sequence). The CDR3 protein is CASTGTFSGGPQHF. The CDR3 bases are TGTGCCAGTACAGGGACCTTTTCCGGAGGGCCCCAGCATTTT. The full variable domain, completed using reference TRBV19 and TRBJ1-5, is DGGITQSPKYLFRKEGQNVTLSCEQNLNHDAMYWYRQDPGQGLRLIYYSQIVNDFQKGDIAEGYSVSREKKESFPLTVTSAQKNPTAFYLCASTGTFSGGPQHFGDGTRLSIL.

Comment on this clonotype: Lacking the conserved final phenylalanine or tryptophan, this CDR3 likely reflects a read error. The limits of the CDR3 on the DNA are not certain, so only TCRdb's listed CDR3 is given. The chain's CDR3 is CASSLPGTGSRDTS. The V call is TRBV6-1, the J call TRBJ1-2; the listed D gene, TRBD1, was not tested against the DNA. Germline CDR1 is MNHNS and CDR2 is SASEGT. From its first to its last residue, the CDR3 has 14 amino acids.

Notes on this clonotype: The junction shows a germline mismatch at one end, possibly a read error. This chain links TRBV7-7 with TRBJ2-7; TRBD2 matches at 14 bases. Germline V gene sequence: CDR1 SSHAT, CDR2 FNYEAQ (reference sequence). This CDR3 has 14 amino acids. The chain's CDR3 is CASSPGTSGGEQYF. The CDR3 nucleotides read TGTGCTAGCAGCCCCGGGACTAGCGGGGGCGAGCAGTACTTC. Filled out from reference TRBV7-7 and TRBJ2-7, the complete variable domain reads GAGVSQSPRYKVTKRGQDVTLRCDPISSHATLYWYQQALGQGPEFLTYFNYEAQPDKSGLPSDRFSAERPEGSISTLTIQRTEQRDSAMYRCASSPGTSGGEQYFGPGTRLTVT.

This clonotype was seen once. The rearrangement joins TRBV14 to TRBJ2-1; no reliable D call. The CDR3 contains 16 residues. Germline assignment: CDR1 SGHDN and CDR2 FVKESK. Trimming pared 0 bases from V and 1 base from J, leaving 10 bases between. CDR3 protein: CASSQDLRISYNEQFF. The CDR3 DNA sequence: TGTGCCAGCAGCCAAGATTTGAGAATATCCTACAATGAGCAGTTCTTC.

This chain connects TRBV19 to TRBJ1-1, with D hard to call. This CDR3 has 11 amino acids. Germline V gene data show CDR1 as LNHDA and CDR2 as SQIVND (reference sequence). Trimming removed 2 bases at V and 10 bases at J, with 8 bases between. The chain's CDR3 is CASSIKVVAFF. CDR3 bases: TGTGCCAGTAGTATAAAGGTAGTAGCTTTCTTT.

The genes are TRBV7-9 and TRBJ1-2; tentatively, D is TRBD1 (5 bases). This CDR3 spans 14 amino acids. V lost 1 base, J lost 7 bases, and 13 bases lay in between. Germline V gene data show CDR1 as SEHNR and CDR2 as FQNEAQ (reference sequence). In nucleotides, the CDR3 is TGTGCCAGCAGCTTAGGGGGGAGTGCGTCTGGCTACACCTTC. Protein: CASSLGGSASGYTF. The complete variable domain, with remaining parts taken from reference TRBV7-9 and TRBJ1-2, reads DTGVSQNPRHKITKRGQNVTFRCDPISEHNRLYWYRQTLGQGPEFLTYFQNEAQLEKSRLLSDRFSAERPKGSFSTLEIQRTEQGDSAMYLCASSLGGSASGYTFGSGTRLTVV.

This clonotype was recorded a few times. This chain links TRBV5-8 with TRBJ1-2, with 7 positions matching TRBD1. Unmatched junction bases numbered 11, after V lost 4 bases and J lost 8 bases. Germline lookup yields CDR1 SGHTS and CDR2 YDEGEE. The CDR3 runs 14 residues. DNA for the CDR3: TGTGCCAGCAGCCAAAACCGGGACAGACGGGGCTACACCTTC. This sequence encodes CASSQNRDRRGYTF.

The chain links TRBV12-3 or TRBV12-4 to TRBJ2-1; D is ambiguous. Trimming left V 6 bases short and J 12 bases short, with 24 bases between. This CDR3 is built from 15 residues. The DNA for the CDR3 is TGTGCCAGCAGGTCCCCTCCTGTAGGATCAGGCGTGCAGTTCTTC. This translates into CASRSPPVGSGVQFF.

The V and J genes are TRBV5-4 and TRBJ2-5; D unresolved. The CDR3 has 12 residues. Germline lookup yields CDR1 SGHNT and CDR2 YYREEE (reference sequence). Trimming took off 4 bases at V and 5 bases at J, with 9 bases between the two ends. CDR3 DNA: TGTGCCAGCAGCCTGGGTTTGGAGACCCAGTACTTC. Translated: CASSLGLETQYF.

The chain joins TRBV12-3 or TRBV12-4 to TRBJ2-7; D is possibly TRBD2 (5 bases). V lost 3 bases and J lost 0, with 6 bases in between. The CDR3 runs 13 residues. CDR3 in DNA: TGTGCCAGCAGTTTGGACTCCTCCTACGAGCAGTACTTC. Amino acid sequence: CASSLDSSYEQYF.

The chain employs TRBV24-1 and TRBJ2-2; 11 bases match TRBD1. Germline loops: CDR1 KGHDR, CDR2 SFDVKD. The CDR3 sequence is 14 residues long. V lost 7 bases and J lost 3; bases outside the gene matches: 0. CDR3 bases: TGTGCCACCAGGGGACAGGGGGACACCGGGGAGCTGTTTTTT. This sequence encodes CATRGQGDTGELFF.

This clonotype was recorded a few times. J is TRBJ1-4 and V is TRBV4-3; no reliable D call. Deletions cut 3 bases from V and 5 bases from J, with 10 bases between. The CDR3 runs to 14 residues. The germline V gene has CDR1 LGHNA and CDR2 YSLEER. CDR3 in amino acids: CASSQDQWNEKLFF. CDR3 coding DNA: TGCGCCAGCAGCCAGGACCAGTGGAATGAAAAACTGTTTTTT.

V is TRBV7-2 and J is TRBJ1-4; D perhaps matches TRBD1 (5 bases). The CDR3 covers 15 residues. CDR1 is SGHTA and CDR2 is FQGNSA in the germline V gene. V was pared by 1 base and J by 6 bases, with 12 bases between. In DNA form, the CDR3 reads TGTGCCAGCAGCTTAGTGTCCAGGGCGGATGAAAAACTGTTTTTT. Protein: CASSLVSRADEKLFF.

The chain employs TRBV4-2 and TRBJ2-5; no clear D. Per germline, CDR1 LGHNA and CDR2 YNFKEQ. Between the trimmed V and J ends, which lost 2 bases and 3 bases, there was a span of 4 bases. This CDR3 is 12 amino acids long. The CDR3 DNA sequence: TGTGCCAGCAGCCAACAAAAAGAGACCCAGTACTTC. Translating gives CASSQQKETQYF.

The chain uses TRBV4-2 and TRBJ1-2, with D unresolved. The V gene's germline CDR1 is LGHNA and CDR2 YNFKEQ. Trimming took 0 bases from V and 3 from J, leaving 26 bases between them. This CDR3 comprises 20 residues. CDR3 coding DNA: TGTGCCAGCAGCCAAGATCTACGAACTACCCCGGGTTCGTTCTACTATGGCTACACCTTC. This encodes CASSQDLRTTPGSFYYGYTF.

This chain connects TRBV12-3 or TRBV12-4 to TRBJ1-6; 10 bases are a match to TRBD1. Trimming took 5 bases from V and 8 from J; bases not matched to a gene: 9. This CDR3 has 16 residues. The CDR3 sequence is CASSRAAGQGDSPLHF. CDR3 coding DNA: TGTGCCAGCAGTCGGGCCGCAGGACAGGGGGATTCACCCCTCCACTTT.

This clonotype was seen only a few times. The rearrangement uses TRBV5-1 and TRBJ1-1; D not resolved. CDR3 length: 13 amino acids. The germline V and J ends were trimmed by 2 bases and 0 bases, with 5 bases remaining between them. Germline V gene sequence: CDR1 SGHRS, CDR2 YFSETQ. The DNA for the CDR3 is TGCGCCAGCAGCTTAACACTGAACACTGAAGCTTTCTTT. Amino acids: CASSLTLNTEAFF.

The V call is TRBV6-1, the J call TRBJ2-1, with TRBD2 identical over 10 bases. Germline V gives CDR1 MNHNS, CDR2 SASEGT. The V segment lost 7 bases and the J segment 6 bases; nucleotides outside the gene matches: 6. The CDR3 has 14 residues. In DNA form, the CDR3 reads TGTGCCAGCACTACGGGACTAGCGTCCAATGAGCAGTTCTTC. This translates into CASTTGLASNEQFF.

This clonotype appeared a few times. The genes are TRBV20-1 and TRBJ2-7; TRBD2 matches at 7 bases. V was pared by 0 bases and J by 2 bases, with 7 bases of the junction left unmatched. The CDR3 contains 15 residues. Germline V CDR1 and CDR2: DFQATT, SNEGSKA (reference sequence). The CDR3 coding sequence is TGCAGTGCTAGAGATCTTAGGGAGGGAACCTACGAGCAGTACTTC. The encoded protein is CSARDLREGTYEQYF.

The V and J genes are TRBV19 and TRBJ1-5; TRBD1 aligns across 7 bases. The CDR3 extends over 14 amino acids. V trimming: 6 bases; J trimming: 6 bases; junction bases outside the gene matches: 8. CDR1 and CDR2 from the germline V gene are LNHDA and SQIVND (reference sequence). The CDR3 here is CASRRQGVGQPQHF. In DNA, the CDR3 is TGTGCCAGTAGAAGGCAGGGGGTGGGTCAGCCCCAGCATTTT.

The V gene is TRBV7-8, the J gene TRBJ1-5; D gene uncertain. The CDR3 is 14 residues long. Germline assignment: CDR1 SGHVS and CDR2 FQNEAQ. V lost 0 bases and J 4 bases, leaving 7 bases between the germline ends. The CDR3 bases are TGTGCCAGCAGCTTAGCGCGCGGAAATCAGCCCCAGCATTTT. This gives the protein CASSLARGNQPQHF. The whole variable domain, remainder taken from reference TRBV7-8 and TRBJ1-5, is GAGVSQSPRYKVAKRGQDVALRCDPISGHVSLFWYQQALGQGPEFLTYFQNEAQLDKSGLPSDRFFAERPEGSVSTLKIQRTQQEDSAVYLCASSLARGNQPQHFGDGTRLSIL.

The genes are TRBV20-1 and TRBJ2-7; D could derive from TRBD1 or TRBD2 (5 bases each). Germline-derived CDR1 and CDR2 are DFQATT and SNEGSKA (reference sequence). V shed 3 bases and J shed 4 bases, with 16 bases lying between them. The CDR3 is 14 residues long. CDR3 sequence reads: CSARSGRTHYEQYF. CDR3 in DNA: TGCAGTGCTAGGTCGGGAAGGACACATTACGAGCAGTACTTC.

Only a few counts were recorded for this clonotype. This sequence joins TRBV11-3 and TRBJ2-1; weak D call: TRBD1 (5 bases). The ends were cut back, 0 bases at V and 7 bases at J, with 10 bases in the middle. Germline CDR1 is SGHNT and CDR2 is YENEEA. CDR3 length equals 14 residues. CDR3 sequence (DNA): TGTGCCAGCAGCTTAGAGGGGCCGAGGAATGAGCAGTTCTTC. Translation: CASSLEGPRNEQFF.

The chain carries TRBV24-1 and TRBJ2-1; TRBD2 aligns across 9 bases. The CDR3 runs to 14 residues. Trimming removed 5 bases from V and 6 bases from J; junction bases left unmatched: 4. The germline V gene encodes CDR1 KGHDR and CDR2 SFDVKD. As DNA, the CDR3 is TGTGCCACCAGTGGGGGGACTAGCCTCAATGAGCAGTTCTTC. Translating it yields CATSGGTSLNEQFF.

The chain combines TRBV12-3 or TRBV12-4 with TRBJ2-7; 7 bases line up with TRBD1. V shed 6 bases and J 0 bases; nucleotides not matched to a gene: 5. CDR3 length: 14 residues. CDR3 nucleotides: TGTGCCAGCAGGGACAGGTCGAGCTCCTACGAGCAGTACTTC. Its translation: CASRDRSSSYEQYF.

Concerning this clonotype itself: Its ends do not fully match the called genes, so a read error is possible. V usage is TRBV7-7 and J usage is TRBJ2-7; either TRBD1 or TRBD2 may fit D (5 bases each). Germline assignment: CDR1 SSHAT and CDR2 FNYEAQ (reference sequence). This CDR3 comprises 15 residues. This chain's CDR3 is CASSQGTSRTYEQYF. The CDR3 DNA is TGTGCTAGCAGCCAAGGGACGTCGAGAACCTACGAGCAGTACTTC.

The gene calls are TRBV21-1 and TRBJ2-3; TRBD1 is the table's D call, not checked against the DNA. TRBV21-1 is given as a pseudogene. The CDR3 is made up of 14 amino acids. The CDR3 spells CASKDGGGTDTQYF. The CDR3 nucleotides are TGTGCCAGCAAGGATGGGGGGGGCACAGATACGCAGTATTTT.

The V and J genes are TRBV7-2 and TRBJ1-6; no clear D gene. The CDR3 runs to 14 residues. Germline values: CDR1 SGHTA, CDR2 FQGNSA. V was cut by 6 bases and J by 5 bases, with 11 bases left in between. The CDR3 spells CASRSGVNNSPLHF. The CDR3 DNA reads as TGTGCCAGCAGGTCAGGAGTCAATAATTCACCCCTCCACTTT.

This clonotype was observed a handful of times. This chain links TRBV28 with TRBJ1-2; 7 bases align to TRBD1. Looked up from germline, CDR1 is MDHEN and CDR2 is SYDVKM. V was pared by 1 base and J by 12 bases, with 11 bases of the junction left unmatched. This CDR3 has 14 amino acids. The CDR3 protein is CASSLFGETGRNTF. The CDR3 DNA follows: TGTGCCAGCAGTTTATTCGGAGAGACAGGGCGTAACACCTTC.